The 13 T cell receptor beta chains below all came from one sample that was sequenced in a study of OX40 agonist ivuxolimab in advanced cancers. Method: immunoSEQ multiplex PCR; TCRdb's copy keeps in-frame clones and lacks some. The table has fewer than 100,000 clones, 86% seen once. The source was CD4+ or CD8+ T cells sorted from blood, collected in a trial of the OX40 agonist ivuxolimab. The receptors come from an adult with an advanced solid tumor such as melanoma, head and neck, liver or kidney cancer.

The sample holds a few counts of this clone. The chain joins TRBV19 to TRBJ1-2; 7 nucleotides align to TRBD1. The length of the CDR3 is 14 residues. Germline V CDR1 and CDR2: LNHDA, SQIVND (reference sequence). The V segment lost 5 bases and the J segment 7 bases; nucleotides outside the gene matches: 10. For the CDR3, the DNA is TGTGCCAGTAGTCCTCTCGACAGGGACCGTGGCTACACCTTC. As protein: CASSPLDRDRGYTF.

The gene calls are TRBV9 and TRBJ1-2; TRBD1 agrees at 8 bases. Trimming took 4 bases from V and 4 from J; bases not matched to a gene: 18. The CDR3 has 18 residues. The germline CDR1 and CDR2 sequences are SGDLS and YYNGEE. CDR3 region: CASSTYGESRDRIYGYTF. CDR3 coding DNA: TGTGCCAGCAGCACCTATGGGGAGAGCCGGGACAGGATCTATGGCTACACCTTC.

The CDR3 reads CASSVGGDGNYEQYF. The CDR3 bases are TGTGCCAGCAGCGTAGGAGGAGACGGAAACTACGAGCAGTACTTC. The gene calls are TRBV9 and TRBJ2-5; D not resolved. TRBJ2-7 explains the end of the DNA better; the J call may be wrong. This CDR3 has 15 amino acids. The germline CDR1 and CDR2 sequences are SGDLS and YYNGEE.

The chain couples TRBV2 to TRBJ1-2, with a possible D match to TRBD1 (5 bases). Trimming left V 6 bases short and J 1 base short, with 9 bases between. CDR1 SNHLY and CDR2 FYNNEI come from the germline V gene. The CDR3 runs to 13 residues. The CDR3 sequence: CASRQQVNYGYTF. CDR3 nucleotides: TGTGCCAGCAGGCAACAGGTTAACTATGGCTACACCTTC.

The V and J genes are TRBV19 and TRBJ2-6; D is uncertain. Germline CDR1 and CDR2: LNHDA and SQIVND (reference sequence). The CDR3 has 17 residues. The V end was cut by 7 bases, the J end by 0 bases, with 16 bases between. The CDR3 protein is CASKSQYGVSGANVLTF. In DNA form, the CDR3 reads TGTGCCAGTAAGTCTCAGTATGGGGTCTCTGGGGCCAACGTCCTGACTTTC.

CDR3 nucleotides: TGCAGCGTTGGGTGGGGCAACTATGGCTACACCTTC. Encoded protein: CSVGWGNYGYTF. The rearrangement joins TRBV29-1 to TRBJ1-2, with D possibly TRBD1 on 5 matching bases. The V end was cut by 4 bases, the J end by 2 bases, with 8 bases between. This CDR3 is built from 12 residues. Germline CDR1 is SQVTM and CDR2 is ANQGSEA.

This chain joins TRBV5-4 and TRBJ1-1; unclear D gene. Germline CDR1 reads SGHNT; CDR2 reads YYREEE (reference sequence). The CDR3 consists of 14 residues. With 1 base removed from V and 1 base from J, the gap between germline ends came to 8 bases. This CDR3 is CASSLMPTNTEAFF. As DNA, the CDR3 is TGTGCCAGCAGCTTGATGCCGACGAACACTGAAGCTTTCTTT.

This clone was seen only once. The genes are TRBV5-6 and TRBJ1-5; 9 bases map to TRBD1. Germline loops: CDR1 SGHDT, CDR2 YYEEEE. This CDR3 has 15 amino acids. With 0 bases clipped from V and 5 bases from J, the junction kept 3 bases outside the gene matches. The CDR3 sequence is CASSLGTGVDQPQHF. The DNA of the CDR3 is TGTGCCAGCAGCTTGGGGACAGGGGTGGATCAGCCCCAGCATTTT.

This sequence joins TRBV30 and TRBJ1-2, with a possible D match to TRBD1 (5 bases). This CDR3 spans 11 amino acids. Per the germline V gene, CDR1 is GTSNPN and CDR2 is SVGIG (reference sequence). The ends were cut back, 2 bases at V and 13 bases at J, with 14 bases in the middle. The CDR3 loop is CAWSSIRDLTF. In nucleotides, the CDR3 is TGTGCCTGGAGTAGTATCCGGGACCTCACCTTC.

The rearrangement links TRBV28 to TRBJ1-2; no firm D call. This CDR3 is built from 19 residues. The V and J ends lost 3 bases and 4 bases respectively, with 27 bases between them. Germline CDR1 is MDHEN and CDR2 is SYDVKM. CDR3 in DNA: TGTGCCAGCAGTTTTAAGGCGGTGTCCCGGTGGGGTTCGAGCTATGGCTACACCTTC. It encodes CASSFKAVSRWGSSYGYTF.

The V gene is TRBV28, the J gene TRBJ1-2, with D unclear. V lost 0 bases and J lost 3, with 5 bases in between. The germline V gene encodes CDR1 MDHEN and CDR2 SYDVKM. The CDR3 consists of 13 residues. CDR3 sequence (DNA): TGTGCCAGCAGTTTATGGGAAGACTATGGCTACACCTTC. Its translation: CASSLWEDYGYTF.

CDR3 residues: CASRQGNGQPQHF. CDR3 coding DNA: TGTGCCAGCAGACAGGGGAATGGGCAGCCCCAGCATTTT. The chain couples TRBV28 to TRBJ1-5; 7 nucleotides agree with TRBD1. This CDR3 contains 13 residues. Per the germline V gene, CDR1 is MDHEN and CDR2 is SYDVKM. V shed 6 bases and J 7 bases; nucleotides not matched to a gene: 6.

The chain uses TRBV30 and TRBJ2-7; D gene unclear. Trimming removed 0 bases at V and 3 bases at J, with 9 bases between. Germline V lookup: CDR1 GTSNPN, CDR2 SVGIG (reference sequence). There are 13 residues in the CDR3. DNA of the CDR3: TGTGCCTGGAGTGTTAATAAGGACTACGAGCAGTACTTC. As protein: CAWSVNKDYEQYF. The whole variable domain, remainder taken from reference TRBV30 and TRBJ2-7, is SQTIHQWPATLVQPVGSPLSLECTVEGTSNPNLYWYRQAAGRGLQLLFYSVGIGQISSEVPQNLSASRPQDRQFILSSKKLLLSDSGFYLCAWSVNKDYEQYFGPGTRLTVT.